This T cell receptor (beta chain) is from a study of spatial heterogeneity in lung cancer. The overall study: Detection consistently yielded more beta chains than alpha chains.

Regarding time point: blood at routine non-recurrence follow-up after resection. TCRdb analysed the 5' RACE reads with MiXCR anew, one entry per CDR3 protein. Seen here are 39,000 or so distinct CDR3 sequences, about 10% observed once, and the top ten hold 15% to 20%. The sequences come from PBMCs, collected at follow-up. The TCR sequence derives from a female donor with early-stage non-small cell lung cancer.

The CDR3 sequence: CSVVQQGAKETQYF. DNA for the CDR3: TGCAGCGTTGTACAACAGGGGGCTAAGGAGACCCAGTACTTC. J is TRBJ2-5 and V is TRBV29-1; 9 nucleotides align to TRBD1. Germline values: CDR1 SQVTM, CDR2 ANQGSEA. There are 14 residues in the CDR3. The V and J ends lost 4 bases and 5 bases, in that order; junction bases with no gene match: 8. Based on the CDR3 plus reference TRBV29-1 and TRBJ2-5, the full variable domain is SAVISQKPSRDICQRGTSLTIQCQVDSQVTMMFWYRQQPGQSLTLIATANQGSEATYESGFVIDKFPISRPNLTFSTLTVSNMSPEDSSIYLCSVVQQGAKETQYFGPGTRLLVL.